The 2 T cell receptor beta chains below come from one sample, sequenced in a study of blood T cells in healthy people across ages. A sample-barcoded 5' primer and a J-beta primer mix were used in a second PCR of about 7 to 12 cycles. TCRdb reprocessed the 5' RACE reads via MiXCR and lists one record per CDR3 protein. The repertoire includes roughly 800,000 distinct CDR3 sequences, under 40% of them detected once, and roughly 13% sits in the top ten. Sequenced: blood. The receptor source for this set is a man younger than 35 in good health.

In its sample, this clonotype was seen many times. CDR3 nucleotides: TGCAGTGCCACAATGGACTTTCCCCGGCAAGAGACCCAGTACTTC. It is translated as CSATMDFPRQETQYF. This chain links TRBV20-1 with TRBJ2-5, with D possibly being TRBD2 (5 bases). Germline CDR1 DFQATT, CDR2 SNEGSKA (reference sequence). The CDR3 length is 15 residues. Trimming cost V 6 bases and J 2 bases, with 19 bases left between them.

The chain carries TRBV7-9 and TRBJ2-1; D remains unclear. CDR1 is SEHNR and CDR2 is FQNEAQ in the germline V gene (reference sequence). V gave up 2 bases and J gave up 10 bases, with 18 bases separating them. CDR3 length: 15 amino acids. The CDR3 DNA reads as TGTGCCAGCAGCTTAATAGCAACCCTAAGAGAAGAGCAGTTCTTC. Its protein is CASSLIATLREEQFF.